Detailed here is one T cell receptor (beta chain). These data are taken from a study of T-cell reconstitution after alpha-beta-depleted transplantation in children. The CDR3 runs 12 residues. CDR1 is SQVTM, CDR2 ANQGSEA, per germline. Trimming took 6 bases from V and 10 from J; bases not matched to a gene: 11. This sample's TCRbeta library carried unique molecular identifier barcodes. TCRdb independently ran MiXCR on the PCR reads; one entry per CDR3 protein. The data contain some 500,000 distinct CDR3 sequences, approximately 20% of them singletons. The starting material was PBMCs from the stem cell graft donor, obtained from the stem cell graft. The source is a human donor who donated a stem cell graft to a child with acute lymphoblastic leukemia. The chain uses TRBV29-1 and TRBJ2-5; 7 nucleotides agree with TRBD2. The CDR3 reads CSVPQPTGGQYF. The DNA for the CDR3 is TGCAGCGTGCCTCAACCAACGGGGGGCCAGTACTTC.